This T cell receptor beta chain was profiled in a study of cytomegalovirus exposure and HLA in healthy donors. The study's findings and limits: CMV serostatus was the sole immune exposure information available.

Primers for the PCR totalled 60 Vbeta and 13 Jbeta. Sequenced by immunoSEQ multiplex PCR; TCRdb stores in-frame clones only, minus some. The repertoire holds 120,000 or so clones, 80% seen once, with approximately 1% in the top ten. For this clone: The antigen is not known.

V was shortened by 7 bases and J by 3 bases, with 15 bases between the two germline ends. The CDR3 consists of 15 residues. Per germline, CDR1 MDHEN and CDR2 SYDVKM. This cohort consisted of healthy bone marrow donors. V gene TRBV28 combines with J gene TRBJ1-4; D might be TRBD1 (6 bases). The clonotype originates from a human donor in good health. The specimen sequenced was PBMCs. The CDR3 DNA reads as TGTGCCAGCAAGTCGAACGGACAGCCTAATGAAAAACTGTTTTTT. Its protein is CASKSNGQPNEKLFF.